The rows below give T cell receptor beta chains drawn from one sample of a study of T-cell reconstitution after alpha-beta-depleted transplantation in children. MiXCR, run by TCRdb on the PCR reads, gives a single entry per CDR3 protein. The sample yields 500,000 to 750,000 distinct CDR3 sequences, 13% seen once. Sequencing was performed on PBMCs, mostly from graft donor cells, taken 360 days after TCRalphabeta/CD19-depleted stem cell transplant. These receptors all stem from a male patient aged 5 to 17 who had a stem cell transplant for acute myeloid leukemia, so the T cells may come from the graft donor. CDR3s include the opening cysteine and the closing phenylalanine or tryptophan. The D gene is left open where the match is weak. A row's size may be missing; if present it is once, few, many or a size class.

TRBJ2-2,-,TRBV20-1,-,CSARGGTGELFF,TGCAGTGCTAGAGGGGGGACCGGGGAGCTGTTTTTT
TRBJ2-3,few,TRBV29-1,TRBD2,CSVRTRLADTQYF,TGCAGCGTTCGGACTAGGCTGGCAGATACGCAGTATTTT
TRBJ2-5,few,TRBV29-1,-,CSVRQLNKETQYF,TGCAGCGTACGACAGCTAAACAAGGAGACCCAGTACTTC
TRBJ2-3,few,TRBV11-2,-,CASSSPGTTDTQYF,TGTGCCAGCAGCTCCCCAGGGACGACAGATACGCAGTATTTT
TRBJ2-1,-,TRBV4-2,TRBD2,CASSQAGLAGGGNEQFF,TGTGCCAGCAGCCAAGCGGGACTAGCGGGAGGGGGCAATGAGCAGTTCTTC
TRBJ1-2,-,TRBV5-6,-,CASSLKVNGGYTF,TGTGCCAGCAGCTTGAAGGTAAACGGTGGCTACACCTTC
TRBJ2-3,-,TRBV30,-,CAWSRGRHTSTDTQYF,TGTGCCTGGAGTAGAGGGCGGCACACTAGCACAGATACGCAGTATTTT
TRBJ1-6,few,TRBV28,TRBD1,CASSPRTGSSYNSPLHF,TGTGCCAGCAGCCCCAGGACAGGGAGCTCCTATAATTCACCCCTCCACTTT
TRBJ2-2,few,TRBV4-2,-,CASSQDPGGELFF,TGTGCCAGCAGCCAAGATCCGGGCGGGGAGCTGTTTTTT
TRBJ2-7,many,TRBV28,TRBD2,CASGLAGGPLREQYF,TGTGCCAGCGGACTAGCGGGAGGGCCTCTAAGGGAGCAGTACTTC
TRBJ2-2,few,TRBV7-3,-,CASSPSRGASNTGELFF,TGTGCCAGCAGCCCATCGCGGGGCGCGTCGAACACCGGGGAGCTGTTTTTT
TRBJ2-7,many,TRBV29-1,TRBD2,CSVALAGGLGEQYF,TGCAGCGTGGCCTTAGCGGGAGGATTAGGTGAGCAGTACTTC
TRBJ1-4,many,TRBV5-1,TRBD1,CASSLDQGAGEKLFF,TGCGCCAGCAGCTTGGATCAGGGGGCAGGAGAAAAACTGTTTTTT
TRBJ2-7,many,TRBV18,TRBD2,CASSPTSGKYEQYF,TGTGCCAGCTCACCGACTAGCGGGAAATACGAGCAGTACTTC
TRBJ2-7,-,TRBV28,TRBD1,CASSFAGGPSYEQYF,TGTGCCAGCAGTTTTGCAGGGGGCCCCTCCTACGAGCAGTACTTC
TRBJ1-5,many,TRBV5-1,-,CASSLLQGGSNQPQHF,TGCGCCAGCAGCCTCCTCCAGGGAGGGAGCAATCAGCCCCAGCATTTT
TRBJ1-2,many,TRBV13,-,CASSRTEIGQYYGYTF,TGTGCCAGCAGCAGAACGGAAATCGGACAATACTATGGCTACACCTTC
TRBJ2-2,-,TRBV24-1,TRBD1,CATSDTGTGTTGELFF,TGTGCCACCAGTGATACCGGGACAGGGACCACCGGGGAGCTGTTTTTT
TRBJ2-1,-,TRBV5-6,TRBD2,CASSLSSGTSGIRYNEQFF,TGTGCCAGCAGCCTCTCCTCCGGGACTAGCGGAATCCGATACAATGAGCAGTTCTTC
TRBJ2-3,few,TRBV3-1,TRBD2,CASSQEGSIEAGISTDTQYF,TGTGCCAGCAGCCAAGAAGGGTCGATCGAAGCGGGGATAAGCACAGATACGCAGTATTTT
TRBJ2-2,-,TRBV21-1,-,CASSRLAGDTGELFF,TGTGCCAGCAGCAGGCTAGCGGGAGATACCGGGGAGCTGTTTTTT
TRBJ2-1,-,TRBV7-9,TRBD1,CASLITGAEQFF,TGTGCCAGCTTGATAACAGGGGCTGAGCAGTTCTTC
TRBJ2-1,-,TRBV10-3,TRBD2,CAISDGGRASNEQFF,TGTGCCATCAGTGACGGCGGGAGGGCCAGCAATGAGCAGTTCTTC
TRBJ2-1,-,TRBV11-2,TRBD2,CASSSRTASSGRPYNEQFF,TGTGCCAGCAGCTCCCGGACAGCATCTAGCGGGAGACCCTACAATGAGCAGTTCTTC
TRBJ2-3,few,TRBV20-1,TRBD2,CSAPGLAGGAGTDTQYF,TGCAGTGCTCCAGGACTAGCGGGAGGGGCGGGCACAGATACGCAGTATTTT
TRBJ2-7,-,TRBV11-1,TRBD1,CASSSPLLRGRTSPEQYF,TGTGCCAGCAGCTCCCCACTTCTGAGGGGGCGTACCTCTCCCGAGCAGTACTTC
TRBJ2-5,few,TRBV12-3/TRBV12-4,-,CASSPDAPMETQYF,TGTGCCAGCAGCCCGGACGCACCCATGGAGACCCAGTACTTC
TRBJ2-5,few,TRBV6-1,-,CASSPQSGFGETQYF,TGTGCCAGCAGTCCACAGAGTGGTTTTGGGGAGACCCAGTACTTC
TRBJ1-3,-,TRBV7-9,-,CASSRKSGDSGNTIYF,TGTGCCAGCAGCCGTAAATCAGGGGACTCTGGAAACACCATATATTTT
TRBJ2-1,-,TRBV20-1,TRBD1,CSASIWDREIQYDEQFF,TGCAGTGCTAGCATCTGGGACAGGGAAATACAATACGATGAGCAGTTCTTC
TRBJ2-1,many,TRBV12-3/TRBV12-4,-,CASSNNSGRSYNEQFF,TGTGCCAGCAGTAATAATAGCGGACGCTCCTACAATGAGCAGTTCTTC
TRBJ2-3,many,TRBV10-3,TRBD2,CAIREGLALTDTQYF,TGTGCCATCAGAGAGGGACTAGCGCTTACAGATACGCAGTATTTT
TRBJ2-1,-,TRBV12-3/TRBV12-4,-,CASSLRGLTNGSYNEQFF,TGTGCCAGCAGTTTACGGGGGCTTACTAACGGGTCCTACAATGAGCAGTTCTTC
TRBJ2-7,-,TRBV20-1,-,CSARQIVSYEQYF,TGCAGTGCGCGACAGATTGTGTCTTACGAGCAGTACTTC
TRBJ2-2,-,TRBV5-1,TRBD2,CASSPYGAGGPDTGELFF,TGCGCCAGCAGCCCCTATGGGGCGGGAGGCCCGGACACCGGGGAGCTGTTTTTT
TRBJ2-7,few,TRBV4-2,TRBD2,CASSQVLAGGAVPQYF,TGTGCCAGCAGCCAGGTATTAGCGGGAGGGGCTGTTCCCCAGTACTTC
TRBJ2-7,-,TRBV29-1,-,CSVAVSTGNGEQYF,TGCAGCGTTGCTGTATCGACTGGGAATGGCGAGCAGTACTTC
TRBJ2-5,few,TRBV28,-,CASSLFSPGFQETQYF,TGTGCCAGCAGTTTATTTTCCCCGGGATTTCAAGAGACCCAGTACTTC
TRBJ2-3,-,TRBV20-1,-,CSGYPGTDTQYF,TGCAGTGGATACCCGGGCACAGATACGCAGTATTTT
TRBJ2-1,many,TRBV7-9,TRBD2,CAVLAGGHEQFF,TGTGCTGTCTTGGCGGGAGGTCATGAGCAGTTCTTC
TRBJ2-3,-,TRBV20-1,TRBD2,CSARATSVYSTDTQYF,TGCAGTGCTAGAGCAACTAGCGTCTATAGCACAGATACGCAGTATTTT
TRBJ2-1,many,TRBV20-1,-,CSAREERGTLSSYNEQFF,TGCAGTGCTAGGGAGGAGAGGGGGACACTGAGCTCCTACAATGAGCAGTTCTTC
TRBJ2-2,-,TRBV30,-,CASRAQRTIGNTGELFF,TGTGCCTCCAGGGCGCAGAGGACTATCGGGAACACCGGGGAGCTGTTTTTT
TRBJ2-3,-,TRBV18,-,CASSPPGRTTDTQYF,TGTGCCAGCTCACCACCGGGACGGACAACAGATACGCAGTATTTT
TRBJ2-1,many,TRBV24-1,-,CAGRRHDYYNEQFF,TGTGCCGGGCGTCGCCATGATTACTACAATGAGCAGTTCTTC
TRBJ2-1,many,TRBV7-3,TRBD2,CASSDQRGEYNEQFF,TGTGCCAGCAGCGACCAGCGGGGAGAATACAATGAGCAGTTCTTC
TRBJ1-2,-,TRBV29-1,-,CSSRGDGYTF,TGCAGCTCCAGAGGGGACGGCTACACCTTC
TRBJ2-7,few,TRBV27,TRBD2,CASSHSRGRLAHEQYF,TGTGCCAGCAGCCATTCCCGGGGACGACTAGCCCACGAGCAGTACTTC
TRBJ1-5,many,TRBV20-1,-,CSARGGPSNQPQHF,TGCAGTGCTAGGGGGGGGCCCAGCAATCAGCCCCAGCATTTT
TRBJ1-1,-,TRBV28,-,CASRVTLLMNTEAFF,TGTGCCAGCAGAGTTACACTCCTTATGAACACTGAAGCTTTCTTT
TRBJ2-7,many,TRBV11-2,TRBD2,CASSLLGTSGSVSYEQYF,TGTGCCAGCAGCCTCCTTGGGACTAGCGGGAGTGTTTCCTACGAGCAGTACTTC
TRBJ1-2,few,TRBV25-1,-,CASSGPTGRRGYTF,TGTGCCAGCAGCGGTCCCACAGGACGACGAGGCTACACCTTC
TRBJ1-5,-,TRBV24-1,TRBD1,CATSDPQGPGKPQHF,TGTGCCACCAGTGATCCACAGGGGCCTGGGAAGCCCCAGCATTTT